The clone carrying this T cell receptor (beta chain) was recorded a few times. In the study's own analysis: Nucleated cell counts were estimated from reference gene primer amplification. Some clones are missing from TCRdb's copy, which holds only in-frame ones; the method was immunoSEQ multiplex PCR. The D gene and trimming were derived from the DNA, and the V and J assignments and clone size from that table. The sample records over 250,000 clones, around 88% being singletons. This sample is part of a study of blood T cell repertoires in COVID-19. The overall study: Sites across the United States, Italy and Spain contributed samples from acute and convalescent COVID-19.

Recruited during active infection, patients (from Seattle) were subsequently followed longitudinally. The ends lost 6 bases at V and 0 bases at J; junction bases unmatched: 5. The CDR3 extends over 15 amino acids. The germline gives CDR1 SNHLY, CDR2 FYNNEI. Sequenced: peripheral blood. The sequence came from a woman in her 70s with COVID-19, enrolled during active disease. This chain uses TRBV2 with TRBJ1-1; 9 bases match TRBD1. The CDR3 sequence is CASSWTGVMNTEAFF. Written as DNA, the CDR3 is TGTGCCAGCAGCTGGACAGGGGTAATGAACACTGAAGCTTTCTTT.